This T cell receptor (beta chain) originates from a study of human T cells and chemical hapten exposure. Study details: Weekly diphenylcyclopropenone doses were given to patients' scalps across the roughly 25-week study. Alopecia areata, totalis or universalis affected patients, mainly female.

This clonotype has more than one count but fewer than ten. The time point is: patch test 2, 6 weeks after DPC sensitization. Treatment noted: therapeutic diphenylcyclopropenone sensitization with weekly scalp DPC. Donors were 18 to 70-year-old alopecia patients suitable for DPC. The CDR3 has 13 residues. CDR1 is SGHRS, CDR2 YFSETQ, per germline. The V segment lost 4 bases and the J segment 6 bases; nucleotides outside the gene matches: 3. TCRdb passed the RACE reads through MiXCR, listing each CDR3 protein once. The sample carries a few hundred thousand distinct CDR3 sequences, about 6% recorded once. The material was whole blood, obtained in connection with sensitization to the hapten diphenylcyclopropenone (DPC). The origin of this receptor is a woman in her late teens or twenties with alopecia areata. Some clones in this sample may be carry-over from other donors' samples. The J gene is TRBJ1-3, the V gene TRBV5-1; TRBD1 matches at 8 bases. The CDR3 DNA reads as TGCGCCAGCAGCCAGGGACAGGCAAACACCATATATTTT. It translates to CASSQGQANTIYF.